The 8 T cell receptor beta chains below all came from one sample that was sequenced in a study of T cell repertoires in cytomegalovirus infection. TCRdb independently ran MiXCR on the reads; one entry per CDR3 protein. The sample contains approximately 630,000 distinct CDR3 sequences, 20% to 30% of which appear only once. The sequencing input was CD8+ T cells from PBMCs. All receptors come from a human donor in good health (CMV status not recorded). Some clones in this sample may be carry-over from other donors' samples.

This clonotype was counted only a few times. This chain uses TRBV7-9 with TRBJ2-2, with D unclear. Trimming cost V 5 bases and J 6 bases, with 10 bases left between them. The length of the CDR3 is 13 residues. The germline gives CDR1 SEHNR, CDR2 FQNEAQ (reference sequence). Here the CDR3 reads CASSDPFPGELFF. CDR3 coding DNA: TGTGCCAGCAGCGACCCCTTTCCCGGGGAGCTGTTTTTT.

Many counts were recorded for this clonotype. The V and J genes are TRBV28 and TRBJ1-5; D perhaps matches TRBD1 (6 bases). V dropped 5 bases and J dropped 0 bases, with 14 bases sitting between them. This CDR3 has 16 residues. Per germline, CDR1 MDHEN and CDR2 SYDVKM. CDR3 sequence: CASSAYRVYSNQPQHF. The CDR3 DNA sequence: TGTGCCAGCAGTGCCTACAGGGTGTATAGCAATCAGCCCCAGCATTTT.

The chain couples TRBV27 to TRBJ2-1; possibly TRBD1 for D (6 bases). This CDR3 comprises 16 residues. Trimming shortened V by 2 bases and J by 3 bases, and 14 bases separated the two germline ends. Germline V CDR1 and CDR2: MNHEY, SMNVEV (reference sequence). As DNA, the CDR3 is TGTGCCAGCAGTTTACTGTTGGGGGCGATCTACAATGAGCAGTTCTTC. This encodes CASSLLLGAIYNEQFF.

This clonotype showed up just a few times. One end of the junction fails to match germline, which may point to a read error. The chain employs TRBV12-3 or TRBV12-4 and TRBJ1-2; D gene uncertain. This CDR3 region has 10 residues. The CDR3 sequence: CASSFAQPDF. In DNA form, the CDR3 reads TGTGCCAGCAGTTTTGCACAGCCTGACTTC.

This clonotype was seen more than once but under ten times. The CDR3 DNA sequence: TGTGCCAGCAGTTTAGAGTCAGGGCCGAACACCGGGGAGCTGTTTTTT. As protein: CASSLESGPNTGELFF. This chain joins TRBV28 and TRBJ2-2; D might be TRBD1 (5 bases). The ends were cut back, 2 bases at V and 0 bases at J, with 10 bases in the middle. The germline V gene encodes CDR1 MDHEN and CDR2 SYDVKM. The CDR3 has 16 amino acids.

In regard to this clonotype: A read error may produce the germline difference seen at one junction end. The gene calls are TRBV20-1 and TRBJ1-1, with unresolved D. Germline values: CDR1 DFQATT, CDR2 SNEGSKA (reference sequence). The CDR3 is 11 residues long. The CDR3 DNA is TGCAATGCTGCCCGAGGCACTGAAGCTTTCTTT. Translating gives CNAARGTEAFF.

The chain has TRBV6-2 or TRBV6-3 and TRBJ1-1; 9 bases agree with TRBD1. The trim removed 6 bases at V and 0 bases at J, leaving 20 bases unmatched. Germline V CDR1 and CDR2: MNHEY, SVGEGT. The CDR3 is 20 residues long. The CDR3 sequence is CASRETSQAWTGEMNTEAFF. The CDR3 coding sequence is TGTGCCAGCAGAGAGACTTCCCAAGCCTGGACAGGGGAGATGAACACTGAAGCTTTCTTT.

The gene calls are TRBV5-4 and TRBJ2-2; a weak D match, TRBD1 (6 bases). Germline lookup yields CDR1 SGHNT and CDR2 YYREEE (reference sequence). CDR3 length: 15 residues. Trimming left V 5 bases short and J 7 bases short, with 18 bases between. The CDR3 loop reads CASREGGGRLGELFF. CDR3 nucleotides: TGTGCCAGCAGGGAAGGTGGGGGCCGCCTCGGGGAGCTGTTTTTT. The full variable domain, rest sourced from reference TRBV5-4 and TRBJ2-2, is ETGVTQSPTHLIKTRGQQVTLRCSSQSGHNTVSWYQQALGQGPQFIFQYYREEENGRGNFPPRFSGLQFPNYSSELNVNALELDDSALYLCASREGGGRLGELFFGEGSRLTVL.